The 24 T cell receptor beta chains below were found in one sample sequenced in a study of patients and donors after allogeneic stem cell transplantation. Each CDR3 protein is one row after TCRdb ran MiXCR on the RT-PCR reads. The sample yields under 95,000 distinct CDR3 sequences, 4% to 5% seen once. Input material: blood, either unsorted or a sorted T cell fraction (not recorded which). Receptors originate from a human donor who was either an allogeneic HSCT recipient or a stem cell or donor lymphocyte infusion donor (not recorded which). It is not recorded whose cells these are; they may come from a transplant donor.

This clonotype was counted many times. This sequence joins TRBV20-1 and TRBJ2-7; D is possibly TRBD2 (5 bases). The length of the CDR3 is 16 residues. The germline gives CDR1 DFQATT, CDR2 SNEGSKA (reference sequence). The V and J ends lost 0 bases and 2 bases respectively, with 17 bases between them. CDR3 coding DNA: TGCAGTGCTAGAGACAGGACTCGTGGTGTAACCTACGAGCAGTACTTC. Protein sequence: CSARDRTRGVTYEQYF.

This clonotype was seen only a few times. The chain is built from TRBV5-4 and TRBJ2-7, with 10 bases matching TRBD1. CDR3 length: 13 residues. The germline CDR1 and CDR2 sequences are SGHNT and YYREEE (reference sequence). V was clipped by 4 bases and J by 7 bases; unmatched bases: 5. CDR3: CASSPDRGREQYF. The CDR3 DNA follows: TGTGCCAGCAGCCCGGACAGGGGGAGGGAGCAGTACTTC. Based on the CDR3 plus reference TRBV5-4 and TRBJ2-7, the full variable domain is ETGVTQSPTHLIKTRGQQVTLRCSSQSGHNTVSWYQQALGQGPQFIFQYYREEENGRGNFPPRFSGLQFPNYSSELNVNALELDDSALYLCASSPDRGREQYFGPGTRLTVT.

The gene calls are TRBV4-2 and TRBJ2-7; D remains unclear. V was pared by 0 bases and J by 1 base, with 10 bases between. This CDR3 is built from 15 residues. The germline V gene encodes CDR1 LGHNA and CDR2 YNFKEQ. The CDR3 loop reads CASSQDVSLSYEQYF. The CDR3, as DNA: TGTGCCAGCAGCCAAGATGTTTCATTATCCTACGAGCAGTACTTC.

This clonotype was seen repeatedly, ten times or more. This chain links TRBV9 with TRBJ1-2, with 8 nucleotides matching TRBD1. The CDR3 length is 16 residues. Germline CDR1 reads SGDLS; CDR2 reads YYNGEE. J lost 5 bases, V lost 1 base, and 10 bases had no gene match. The CDR3 DNA reads TGTGCCAGCAGCGTAACCGGGACAGGAGATTCTTATGGCTACACCTTC. Amino acid sequence: CASSVTGTGDSYGYTF.

Ten or more counts support this clonotype. This chain joins TRBV12-3 or TRBV12-4 and TRBJ1-4, with 7 bases matching TRBD1. V lost 5 bases, J lost 7 bases, and 7 bases stayed unmatched. This CDR3 has 14 amino acids. The CDR3 loop reads CASSGRQGPEKLFF. CDR3 nucleotides: TGTGCCAGCAGTGGGCGACAGGGCCCTGAAAAACTGTTTTTT.

This clonotype ranks as medium-sized. The gene calls are TRBV2 and TRBJ1-6, with unresolved D. The CDR3 loop spans 14 amino acids. CDR1 SNHLY and CDR2 FYNNEI come from the germline V gene. Trimming stripped 4 bases from V and 11 bases from J, with 15 bases between. Written as DNA, the CDR3 is TGTGCCAGCAGTGGAAGTCGGGGAATGACACCCCTCCACTTT. It translates to CASSGSRGMTPLHF.

In the case of this clonotype: This could be a read error, since a much larger clone is one nucleotide away. V and J are TRBV10-3 and TRBJ1-6; no definite D call. Germline values: CDR1 ENHRY, CDR2 SYGVKD. The length of the CDR3 is 12 residues. Here the CDR3 reads CAISDTNSTLHF. The CDR3 bases are TGTGCCATCAGTGACACGAATTCAACCCTCCACTTT.

In its sample, this clonotype was seen a few times. The chain uses TRBV15 and TRBJ2-3; TRBD1 matches 7 bases. The V segment lost 3 bases and the J segment 4 bases; nucleotides outside the gene matches: 7. This CDR3 has 15 residues. CDR1 is LNHNV, CDR2 YYDKDF, per germline (reference sequence). For the CDR3, the DNA is TGTGCCACCAGCAGGAGAAACAGGGGTGCAGATACGCAGTATTTT. Residues: CATSRRNRGADTQYF. Filled out from reference TRBV15 and TRBJ2-3, the complete variable domain reads DAMVIQNPRYQVTQFGKPVTLSCSQTLNHNVMYWYQQKSSQAPKLLFHYYDKDFNNEADTPDNFQSRRPNTSFCFLDIRSPGLGDTAMYLCATSRRNRGADTQYFGPGTRLTVL.

This clonotype has a count of ten or more. This chain uses TRBV5-4 with TRBJ2-2, with D possibly being TRBD1 (6 bases). The CDR3 is 15 residues long. V was cut by 2 bases and J by 1 base, with 9 bases left in between. The germline V gene encodes CDR1 SGHNT and CDR2 YYREEE (reference sequence). The CDR3 protein is CASSLTGRNTGELFF. The CDR3, as DNA: TGTGCCAGCAGCTTAACAGGGAGGAACACCGGGGAGCTGTTTTTT. Supplemented by reference TRBV5-4 and TRBJ2-2, the full variable domain reads ETGVTQSPTHLIKTRGQQVTLRCSSQSGHNTVSWYQQALGQGPQFIFQYYREEENGRGNFPPRFSGLQFPNYSSELNVNALELDDSALYLCASSLTGRNTGELFFGEGSRLTVL.

This clonotype came up a few times. The chain combines TRBV5-1 with TRBJ2-7, with TRBD2 as a possible D gene (6 bases). This CDR3 is built from 14 residues. The V gene lost 5 bases and the J gene lost 7 bases, with 19 bases spanning the gap. The V gene's germline CDR1 is SGHRS and CDR2 YFSETQ. The CDR3 DNA sequence: TGCGCCAGCAGGGATCCTGGGGGGACTGGGGAGCAGTACTTC. Translated, it gives CASRDPGGTGEQYF.

This clonotype was recorded many times. V is TRBV7-2 and J is TRBJ1-1, with TRBD1 as a possible D gene (6 bases). CDR3 length equals 14 residues. Germline-derived CDR1 and CDR2 are SGHTA and FQGNSA. The germline V and J ends were trimmed by 2 bases and 8 bases, with 15 bases remaining between them. CDR3 sequence: CASSLQAGDTEAFF. The CDR3 DNA reads TGTGCCAGCAGCTTACAGGCAGGGGATACCGAAGCTTTCTTT.

The table lists this clonotype with a few counts. This chain connects TRBV10-3 to TRBJ1-1; D is ambiguous. With 3 bases removed from V and 1 base from J, the gap between germline ends came to 6 bases. This CDR3 comprises 13 residues. CDR1 and CDR2 (germline): ENHRY, SYGVKD. The CDR3 here is CAISDLGNTEAFF. In DNA form, the CDR3 reads TGTGCCATCAGTGACCTTGGGAACACTGAAGCTTTCTTT.

This clonotype was counted ten times or more. V and J are TRBV7-9 and TRBJ2-7; 9 positions agree with TRBD1. With 6 bases clipped from V and 0 bases from J, the junction kept 12 bases outside the gene matches. Germline values: CDR1 SEHNR, CDR2 FQNEAQ (reference sequence). This CDR3 comprises 17 residues. This CDR3 reads CASSAPYRGRGSYEQYF. In DNA, the CDR3 is TGTGCCAGCAGTGCACCATACAGGGGGCGGGGCTCCTACGAGCAGTACTTC.

This clonotype was detected many times. The chain joins TRBV5-1 to TRBJ1-1, with a possible D match to TRBD1 (5 bases). V shed 4 bases and J shed 5 bases, with 9 bases lying between them. The CDR3 is made up of 12 amino acids. Looked up from germline, CDR1 is SGHRS and CDR2 is YFSETQ. The CDR3 DNA reads as TGCGCCAGCAGCACGGGGGGGACTGAAGCTTTCTTT. Its translation is CASSTGGTEAFF.

This clonotype appeared many times. The chain couples TRBV10-3 to TRBJ2-1; D remains unclear. Per germline, CDR1 ENHRY and CDR2 SYGVKD. Between the trimmed V and J ends, which lost 10 bases and 7 bases, there was a span of 17 bases. CDR3 length: 13 amino acids. CDR3 loop: CANARTLGNEQFF. Written as DNA, the CDR3 is TGTGCCAACGCAAGAACCCTCGGGAATGAGCAGTTCTTC.

This clonotype was observed at least ten times. The genes are TRBV15 and TRBJ2-6; D is undetermined. The CDR3 loop spans 11 amino acids. V lost 10 bases and J 2 bases, leaving 3 bases between the germline ends. The germline V gene encodes CDR1 LNHNV and CDR2 YYDKDF (reference sequence). CDR3 nucleotides: TGTGCCAACCCTGGGGCCAACGTCCTGACTTTC. Encoded protein: CANPGANVLTF.

This clonotype was recorded at least ten times. This chain uses TRBV2 with TRBJ2-5; D is unclear. This CDR3 contains 14 residues. Between the trimmed V and J ends, which lost 4 bases and 2 bases, there was a span of 11 bases. CDR1 is SNHLY, CDR2 FYNNEI, per germline. CDR3 DNA: TGTGCCAGCAGTGGCCGACAAGTACAAGAGACCCAGTACTTC. Its protein product is CASSGRQVQETQYF.

This clonotype was detected many times. The chain joins TRBV20-1 to TRBJ2-7, with D possibly matching TRBD1 (5 bases). V shed 1 base and J shed 3 bases, with 10 bases lying between them. The CDR3 is 13 residues long. Germline V gene lookup returns CDR1 DFQATT and CDR2 SNEGSKA (reference sequence). CDR3 sequence reads: CSARVITGYEQYF. CDR3 coding DNA: TGCAGTGCTAGAGTAATTACAGGCTACGAGCAGTACTTC.

This clonotype came up many times. The rearrangement links TRBV27 to TRBJ2-1; weak D call: TRBD2 (6 bases). V was cut by 9 bases and J by 4 bases, with 16 bases left in between. This CDR3 contains 14 residues. Germline values: CDR1 MNHEY, CDR2 SMNVEV (reference sequence). Written as DNA, the CDR3 is TGTGCCAGTTCCGGACTATCCTATTACAATGAGCAGTTCTTC. Translating gives CASSGLSYYNEQFF.

The chain has TRBV20-1 and TRBJ1-2, with TRBD1 matching over 7 bases. This CDR3 is built from 15 residues. V shed 0 bases, J shed 4 bases, and the junction held 8 bases outside the gene matches. Germline V CDR1 and CDR2: DFQATT, SNEGSKA (reference sequence). In DNA form, the CDR3 reads TGCAGTGCTAGAGAGACAGGGCGTTTTGGCTATGGCTACACCTTC. It translates to CSARETGRFGYGYTF.

V is TRBV20-1 and J is TRBJ2-3; 10 nucleotides line up with TRBD2. The CDR3 covers 15 residues. Germline V lookup: CDR1 DFQATT, CDR2 SNEGSKA (reference sequence). The V gene end was trimmed by 0 bases and the J gene end by 5 bases; junction bases not matched to a gene: 5. The CDR3 nucleotides are TGCAGTGCTAGAGACAGCGGGAGGGCCGGAGATACGCAGTATTTT. Translating gives CSARDSGRAGDTQYF.

This clonotype has a count of ten or more. The rearrangement joins TRBV5-6 to TRBJ1-2, with 7 positions matching TRBD1. Germline assignment: CDR1 SGHDT and CDR2 YYEEEE. V trimming: 4 bases; J trimming: 0 bases; junction bases outside the gene matches: 3. This CDR3 has 14 residues. The CDR3: CASSPQGPNYGYTF. CDR3 DNA sequence: TGTGCCAGCAGCCCACAGGGGCCTAACTATGGCTACACCTTC.

There are many counts of this clonotype. The chain recombines TRBV7-9 with TRBJ2-2, with no clear D. Germline CDR1 and CDR2: SEHNR and FQNEAQ (reference sequence). The V end was cut by 5 bases, the J end by 4 bases, with 14 bases between. The CDR3 is made up of 15 amino acids. The CDR3 nucleotides read TGTGCCAGCAGCCCCGAACTGCAGTCCACCGGGGAGCTGTTTTTT. Translating gives CASSPELQSTGELFF.

This clonotype was seen many times. V and J are TRBV5-4 and TRBJ2-1, with TRBD2 as a possible D gene (6 bases). Trimming left V 3 bases short and J 7 bases short, with 14 bases between. This CDR3 is 14 amino acids long. CDR1 and CDR2 from the germline V gene are SGHNT and YYREEE (reference sequence). This CDR3 reads CASSSTREVNEQFF. The CDR3 coding sequence is TGTGCCAGCAGCTCAACCAGGGAGGTGAATGAGCAGTTCTTC. Full variable domain (rest looked up from reference TRBV5-4 and TRBJ2-1): ETGVTQSPTHLIKTRGQQVTLRCSSQSGHNTVSWYQQALGQGPQFIFQYYREEENGRGNFPPRFSGLQFPNYSSELNVNALELDDSALYLCASSSTREVNEQFFGPGTRLTVL.